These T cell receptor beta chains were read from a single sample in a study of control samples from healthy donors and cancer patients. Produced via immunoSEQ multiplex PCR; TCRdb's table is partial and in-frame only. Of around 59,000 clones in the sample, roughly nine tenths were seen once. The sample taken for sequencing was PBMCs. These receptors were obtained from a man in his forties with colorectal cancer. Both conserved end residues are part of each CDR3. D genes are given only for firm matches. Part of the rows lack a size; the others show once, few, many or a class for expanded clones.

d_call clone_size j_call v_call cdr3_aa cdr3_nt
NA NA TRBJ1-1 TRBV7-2 CASSQSASGTEAFF TGTGCCAGCAGCCAGTCAGCGAGTGGGACTGAAGCTTTCTTT
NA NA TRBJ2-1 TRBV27 CASRSGAPRADEQFF TGTGCCAGCAGGTCCGGGGCCCCGAGGGCCGATGAGCAGTTCTTC
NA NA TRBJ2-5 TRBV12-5 CASGLVGRTGETQYF TGTGCTAGTGGTTTGGTGGGTCGGACCGGGGAGACCCAGTACTTC
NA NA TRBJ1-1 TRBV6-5 CASSYRQMNTEAFF TGTGCCAGCAGTTACCGACAGATGAACACTGAAGCTTTCTTT
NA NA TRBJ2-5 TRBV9 CASSVTGGLGETQYF TGTGCCAGCAGCGTAACCGGGGGCCTTGGGGAGACCCAGTACTTC
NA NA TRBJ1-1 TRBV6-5 CASSSPGEYTEAFF TGTGCCAGCAGTTCCCCAGGGGAATACACTGAAGCTTTCTTT
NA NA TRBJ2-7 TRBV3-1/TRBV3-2 CASSHLGVNYEQYF TGTGCCAGCAGCCATCTGGGGGTGAACTACGAGCAGTACTTC
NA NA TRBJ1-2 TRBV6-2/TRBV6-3 CASSSGWGYTF TGTGCCAGCAGCTCCGGCTGGGGCTACACCTTC
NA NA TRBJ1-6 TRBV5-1 CASSLQSTNSPLHF TGCGCCAGCAGCTTACAAAGTACGAATTCACCCCTCCACTTT
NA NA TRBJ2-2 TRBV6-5 CASRAGSNTGELFF TGTGCCAGCAGGGCCGGGTCGAACACCGGGGAGCTGTTTTTT
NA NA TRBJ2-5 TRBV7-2 CASSLDGARYRLETQYF TGTGCCAGCAGCTTAGACGGGGCCAGGTACCGCCTAGAGACCCAGTACTTC
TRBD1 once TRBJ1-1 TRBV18 CASSPQGTANTEAFF TGTGCCAGCTCACCACAAGGGACAGCGAACACTGAAGCTTTCTTT
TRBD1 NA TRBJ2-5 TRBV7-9 CASSYLRDRGQETQYF TGTGCCAGCAGCTACCTCCGTGACAGGGGGCAAGAGACCCAGTACTTC
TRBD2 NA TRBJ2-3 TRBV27 CASSSTSGGAYTQYF TGTGCCAGCAGTTCGACTAGCGGGGGGGCGTATACGCAGTATTTT
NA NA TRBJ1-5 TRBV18 CASSVTGNQPQHF TGTGCCAGCTCGGTCACAGGCAATCAGCCCCAGCATTTT
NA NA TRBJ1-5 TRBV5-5 CASSLPPQPQHF TGTGCCAGCAGCTTGCCCCCTCAGCCCCAGCATTTT
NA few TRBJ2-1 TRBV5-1 CASSLTPGYSSYNEQFF TGCGCCAGCAGCCTAACACCGGGTTACAGCTCCTACAATGAGCAGTTCTTC
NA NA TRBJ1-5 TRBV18 CASSKGNSNQPQHF TGTGCCAGCTCAAAAGGGAACAGCAATCAGCCCCAGCATTTT
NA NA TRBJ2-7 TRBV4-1 CASSQDWSARYEQYF TGCGCCAGCAGCCAAGATTGGTCAGCCCGCTACGAGCAGTACTTC
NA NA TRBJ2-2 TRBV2 CASSDDRTGELFF TGTGCCAGCAGCGATGACCGGACCGGGGAGCTGTTTTTT
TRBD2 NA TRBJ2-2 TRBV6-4 CASSDSSTSGGGGELFF TGTGCCAGCAGTGACTCATCGACTAGCGGGGGAGGCGGGGAGCTGTTTTTT
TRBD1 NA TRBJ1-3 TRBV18 CASRHAQGAQGNTIYF TGTGCCAGCCGGCATGCTCAGGGGGCGCAAGGAAACACCATATATTTT
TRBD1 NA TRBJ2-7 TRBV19 CASRRDRDVSYEQYF TGTGCCAGTAGGAGAGACAGGGACGTCTCCTACGAGCAGTACTTC
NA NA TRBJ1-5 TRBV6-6 CASSRGEEPQHF TGTGCCAGCTCCCGGGGAGAGGAGCCCCAGCATTTT
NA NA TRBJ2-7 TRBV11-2 CASSLAFTGSLHSYEQYF TGTGCCAGCAGCTTAGCCTTTACAGGGAGCTTACACTCCTACGAGCAGTACTTC
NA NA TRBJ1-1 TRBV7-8 CASSGGLMNTEAFF TGTGCCAGCAGCGGCGGACTTATGAACACTGAAGCTTTCTTT
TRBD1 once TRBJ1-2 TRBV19 CASTPKGAPHGYTF TGTGCCAGTACCCCGAAGGGGGCTCCCCATGGCTACACCTTC
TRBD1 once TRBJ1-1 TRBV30 CAWSTSEGAPTEAFF TGTGCCTGGAGTACCTCCGAGGGGGCGCCCACTGAAGCTTTCTTT
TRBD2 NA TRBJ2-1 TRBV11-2 CASSLERTSGNEQFF TGTGCCAGCAGCTTAGAGAGGACTAGTGGTAATGAGCAGTTCTTC